Presented here are 13 T cell receptor beta chains from one specimen sequenced in a study of blood T cell repertoires in COVID-19. Clones were sequenced by immunoSEQ multiplex PCR, and TCRdb holds only the in-frame ones, with some missing. Counted here are about 68,000 clones, 80% to 95% occurring once; the ten biggest clones make up more than 0.4%. The specimen sequenced was peripheral blood. Receptor source: a man aged 45-60 years with COVID-19, enrolled during active disease.

This chain links TRBV4-3 with TRBJ1-4, with a possible D match to TRBD1 (6 bases). The CDR3 has 16 amino acids. With 4 bases removed from V and 8 bases from J, the gap between germline ends came to 20 bases. In germline, CDR1 is LGHNA, CDR2 YSLEER. Here the CDR3 DNA reads TGCGCCAGCAGCCGTGGGGCGGGGGCGCGGGGAGAAAAACTGTTTTTT. Amino acids: CASSRGAGARGEKLFF.

The rearrangement links TRBV18 to TRBJ1-2; TRBD1 matches at 9 bases. Germline V gene sequence: CDR1 KGHSH, CDR2 LQKENI. This CDR3 has 15 residues. With 3 bases clipped from V and 5 bases from J, the junction kept 7 bases outside the gene matches. CDR3 nucleotide sequence: TGTGCCAGCTCACCCCAACAGGGGGCAGGATATGGCTACACCTTC. This encodes CASSPQQGAGYGYTF.

V gene TRBV19 combines with J gene TRBJ2-1, with D tentatively TRBD2 (6 bases). Germline loops: CDR1 LNHDA, CDR2 SQIVND (reference sequence). The CDR3 loop spans 16 amino acids. Trimming left V 3 bases short and J 0 bases short, with 12 bases between. CDR3 sequence reads: CASSIPGGISYNEQFF. The CDR3 DNA reads TGTGCCAGTAGTATTCCTGGCGGGATCTCCTACAATGAGCAGTTCTTC.

The chain uses TRBV5-1 and TRBJ2-2; D is unresolved. V lost 5 bases and J lost 6, with 11 bases in between. The CDR3 has 13 amino acids. From germline, CDR1 is SGHRS and CDR2 YFSETQ. Here the CDR3 DNA reads TGCGCCAGCAGTCAAGAACCGGCCGGGGAGCTGTTTTTT. Amino acids: CASSQEPAGELFF.

This clone has only one observation. V usage is TRBV5-1 and J usage is TRBJ2-5, with 7 positions matching TRBD2. V lost 4 bases and J lost 6; bases outside the gene matches: 12. The length of the CDR3 is 15 residues. The V gene's germline CDR1 is SGHRS and CDR2 YFSETQ. CDR3 amino acids: CASSLDSSGAQTQYF. Written as DNA, the CDR3 is TGCGCCAGCAGCCTAGACTCTAGCGGCGCACAGACCCAGTACTTC.

The rearrangement joins TRBV7-6 to TRBJ1-1, with TRBD1 as a possible D gene (6 bases). This CDR3 spans 16 amino acids. CDR1 SGHVS and CDR2 FNYEAQ come from the germline V gene. Trimming shortened V by 3 bases and J by 1 base, and 15 bases separated the two germline ends. The CDR3 DNA reads TGTGCCAGCAGCTTGGAGACAGGATTGTCGAACACTGAAGCTTTCTTT. This codes for CASSLETGLSNTEAFF.

The chain uses TRBV19 and TRBJ1-2; D remains unclear. This CDR3 has 13 residues. Germline values: CDR1 LNHDA, CDR2 SQIVND (reference sequence). The V end was cut by 5 bases, the J end by 3 bases, with 10 bases between. The CDR3 DNA is TGTGCCAGTAGTGAGAAATACCACTATGGCTACACCTTC. This sequence encodes CASSEKYHYGYTF.

The rearrangement uses TRBV9 and TRBJ2-7; 9 bases match TRBD1. J was trimmed by 5 bases and V by 4 bases; bases with no gene match: 7. CDR1 SGDLS and CDR2 YYNGEE come from the germline V gene. The CDR3 spans 14 residues. The CDR3 reads CASSLGTGSHEQYF. The CDR3, as DNA: TGTGCCAGCAGCCTGGGGACAGGGTCGCACGAGCAGTACTTC.

The genes are TRBV19 and TRBJ1-5; 10 bases match TRBD1. The V gene's germline CDR1 is LNHDA and CDR2 SQIVND (reference sequence). V gave up 7 bases and J gave up 2 bases; unmatched junction bases: 8. The CDR3 spans 16 residues. CDR3 sequence (DNA): TGTGCCAGTAACCAAAGACAGGGGGCAGGCAATCAGCCCCAGCATTTT. This encodes CASNQRQGAGNQPQHF.

The chain is built from TRBV29-1 and TRBJ2-7, with 10 bases that match TRBD1. V was pared by 1 base and J by 3 bases, with 3 bases of the junction left unmatched. Germline CDR1 SQVTM, CDR2 ANQGSEA. The CDR3 runs 14 residues. CDR3: CSVEAGQGFYEQYF. The CDR3, as DNA: TGCAGCGTTGAAGCGGGACAGGGGTTCTACGAGCAGTACTTC.

The chain has TRBV11-2 and TRBJ2-3, with TRBD2 matching over 11 bases. Looked up from germline, CDR1 is SGHAT and CDR2 is FQNNGV. The length of the CDR3 is 18 residues. J gave up 0 bases and V 2 bases, and 7 bases lay outside the gene matches. The CDR3 spells CASSLRLAGPPSTDTQYF. CDR3 DNA sequence: TGTGCCAGCAGCTTACGACTAGCGGGACCCCCTAGCACAGATACGCAGTATTTT.

The chain is built from TRBV14 and TRBJ1-4; possibly TRBD1 for D (5 bases). From germline, CDR1 is SGHDN and CDR2 FVKESK. This CDR3 is built from 15 residues. Trimming left V 1 base short and J 4 bases short, with 10 bases between. The CDR3 is CASSQGPGRNEKLFF. CDR3 nucleotides: TGTGCCAGCAGCCAAGGCCCAGGGCGTAATGAAAAACTGTTTTTT.

This clone occurred a few times. The J gene is TRBJ1-6, the V gene TRBV2; D not resolved. Between the trimmed V and J ends, which lost 3 bases and 9 bases, there was a span of 9 bases. Germline assignment: CDR1 SNHLY and CDR2 FYNNEI. This CDR3 spans 13 amino acids. CDR3 in amino acids: CASSDERGSPLHF. The CDR3 region has the DNA TGTGCCAGCAGTGATGAACGGGGTTCACCCCTCCACTTT.